This T cell receptor (beta chain) was captured by sequencing in a study of response to subunit inactivated influenza vaccine. One entry per CDR3 protein results from TCRdb running MiXCR on the RT-PCR reads. Among about 580,000 distinct CDR3 sequences, about 14% were seen once, and the ten largest hold 11%. Study conclusions and caveats: T cells newly recruited by each seasonal influenza vaccination are few, the authors suggested.

There are many counts of this clonotype. Its antigen is not identified. V lost 4 bases to trimming and J lost 9 bases, with 19 bases between them. This CDR3 has 15 amino acids. The source is a man aged 45-65 years who received an inactivated influenza vaccine. The chain recombines TRBV12-3 or TRBV12-4 with TRBJ2-1; no reliable D call. Material: PBMCs from blood, obtained roughly 12 days after vaccination. CDR3 protein: CASSSRMGISIEQFF. The CDR3 nucleotides read TGTGCCAGCAGTTCGAGGATGGGCATAAGCATTGAGCAGTTCTTC.